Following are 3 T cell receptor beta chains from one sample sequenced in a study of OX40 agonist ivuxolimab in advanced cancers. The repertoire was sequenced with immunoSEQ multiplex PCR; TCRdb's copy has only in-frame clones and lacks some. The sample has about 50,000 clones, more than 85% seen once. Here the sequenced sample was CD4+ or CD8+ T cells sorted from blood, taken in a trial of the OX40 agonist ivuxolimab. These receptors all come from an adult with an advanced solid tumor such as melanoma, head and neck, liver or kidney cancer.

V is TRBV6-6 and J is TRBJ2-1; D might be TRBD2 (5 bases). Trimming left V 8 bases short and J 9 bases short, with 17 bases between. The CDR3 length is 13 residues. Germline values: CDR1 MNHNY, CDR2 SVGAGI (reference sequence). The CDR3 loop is CASRMPGISEQFF. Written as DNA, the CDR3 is TGTGCCAGCCGGATGCCCGGGATCAGTGAGCAGTTCTTC.

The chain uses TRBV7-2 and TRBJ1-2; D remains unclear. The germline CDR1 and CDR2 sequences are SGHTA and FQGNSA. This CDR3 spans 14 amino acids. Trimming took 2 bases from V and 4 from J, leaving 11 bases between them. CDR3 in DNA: TGTGCCAGCAGCTTACCGAAGGGTTCCTATGGCTACACCTTC. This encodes CASSLPKGSYGYTF.

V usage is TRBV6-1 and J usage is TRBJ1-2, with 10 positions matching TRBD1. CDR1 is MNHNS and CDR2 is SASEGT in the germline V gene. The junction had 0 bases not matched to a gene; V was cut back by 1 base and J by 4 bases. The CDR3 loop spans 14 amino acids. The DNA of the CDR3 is TGTGCCAGCAGTGAAGGGACAGGGGGCTATGGCTACACCTTC. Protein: CASSEGTGGYGYTF.